The clone carrying this T cell receptor beta chain showed up many times. Its antigen is unknown. This sample was included in a study of molecular identifiers for immune sequencing clone quantification. General study findings and limits: Clones of above 20 RNA copies carried over 99% of effector molecules; in naive cells they carried under 1%.

CDR1 MNHEY and CDR2 SVGAGI come from the germline V gene. The CDR3 is 13 amino acids. After removal of 7 bases from V and 10 bases from J, the junction contained 10 bases not matched to a gene. Library preparation followed earlier protocols using designated TCR primers. MiXCR, applied by TCRdb to the PCR reads, yields one record per CDR3 protein. The top ten hold approximately 1% of the sample, which has over 85,000 distinct CDR3 sequences, about 21% seen once. The genes are TRBV6-5 and TRBJ2-1; the match to TRBD2 covers 7 bases. The TCR comes from a human donor in good health. Some libraries in this study had Jurkat cell RNA spiked in. Material: naive CD8+ T cells from blood, with Jurkat cell RNA spiked in. Subset of the sample: FACS-sorted CD8+CD4-CCR7+CD45RA+ naive T cells. CDR3 DNA sequence: TGTGCCAGCACCCGGACTAGATGGTCGGAGCAGTTCTTC. Encoded protein: CASTRTRWSEQFF.